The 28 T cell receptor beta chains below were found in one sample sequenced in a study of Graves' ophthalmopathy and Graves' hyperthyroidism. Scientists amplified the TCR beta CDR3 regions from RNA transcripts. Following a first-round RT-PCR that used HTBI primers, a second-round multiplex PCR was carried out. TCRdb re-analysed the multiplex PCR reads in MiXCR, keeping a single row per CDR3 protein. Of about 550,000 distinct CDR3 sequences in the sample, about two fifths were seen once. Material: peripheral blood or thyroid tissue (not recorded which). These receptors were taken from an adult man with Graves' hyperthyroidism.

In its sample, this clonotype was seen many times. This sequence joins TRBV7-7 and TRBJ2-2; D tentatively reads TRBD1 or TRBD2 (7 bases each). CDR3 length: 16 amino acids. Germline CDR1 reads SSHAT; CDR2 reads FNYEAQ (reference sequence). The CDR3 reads CANLSNRQGGTGELFF. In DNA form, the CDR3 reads TGTGCGAACCTATCCAACCGGCAGGGGGGGACCGGGGAGCTGTTTTTT.

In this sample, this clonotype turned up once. The CDR3, as DNA: TGTGCCAGCAGTGCAAAGGAAGTGGCGGGAGGCTCCTACGAGCAGTACTTC. This encodes CASSAKEVAGGSYEQYF. The chain links TRBV25-1 to TRBJ2-7, with TRBD2 matching 8 bases. The V gene end was trimmed by 4 bases and the J gene end by 0 bases; junction bases not matched to a gene: 11. The CDR3 sequence is 17 residues long. Per the germline V gene, CDR1 is MGHDK and CDR2 is SYGVNS.

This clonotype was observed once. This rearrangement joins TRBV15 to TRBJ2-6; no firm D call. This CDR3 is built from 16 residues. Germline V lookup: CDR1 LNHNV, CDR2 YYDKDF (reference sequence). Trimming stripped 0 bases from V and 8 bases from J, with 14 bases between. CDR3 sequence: CATSRDRAAGPNVLTF. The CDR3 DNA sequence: TGTGCCACCAGCAGAGATCGGGCGGCCGGGCCCAACGTCCTGACTTTC.

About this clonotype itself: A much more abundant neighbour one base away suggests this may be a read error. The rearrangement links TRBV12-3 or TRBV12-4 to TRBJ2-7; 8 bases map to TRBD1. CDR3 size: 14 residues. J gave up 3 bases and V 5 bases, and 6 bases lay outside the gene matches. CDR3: CASSMTGVLYEQYF. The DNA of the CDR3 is TGTGCCAGCAGTATGACAGGGGTACTCTACGAGCAGTACTTC.

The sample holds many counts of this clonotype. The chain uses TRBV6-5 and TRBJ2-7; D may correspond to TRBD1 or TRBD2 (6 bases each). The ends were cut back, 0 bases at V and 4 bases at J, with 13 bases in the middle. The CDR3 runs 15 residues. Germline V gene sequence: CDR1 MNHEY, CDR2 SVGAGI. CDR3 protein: CASSYSIRGHYEQYF. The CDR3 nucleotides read TGTGCCAGCAGTTACTCGATCCGGGGGCATTACGAGCAGTACTTC.

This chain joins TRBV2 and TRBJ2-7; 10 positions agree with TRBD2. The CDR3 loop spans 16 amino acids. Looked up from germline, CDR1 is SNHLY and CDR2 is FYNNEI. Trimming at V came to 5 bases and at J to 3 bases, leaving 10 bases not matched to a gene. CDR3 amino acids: CASSSWTSGRGYEQYF. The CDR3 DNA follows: TGTGCCAGCAGTTCCTGGACTAGCGGTAGAGGCTACGAGCAGTACTTC. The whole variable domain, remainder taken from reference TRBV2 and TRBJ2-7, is EPEVTQTPSHQVTQMGQEVILRCVPISNHLYFYWYRQILGQKVEFLVSFYNNEISEKSEIFDDQFSVERPDGSNFTLKIRSTKLEDSAMYFCASSSWTSGRGYEQYFGPGTRLTVT.

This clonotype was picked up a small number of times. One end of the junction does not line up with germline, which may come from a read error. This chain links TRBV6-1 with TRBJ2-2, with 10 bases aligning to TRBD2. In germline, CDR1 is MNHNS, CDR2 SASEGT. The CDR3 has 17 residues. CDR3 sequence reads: CASREETSGTSVGELFF. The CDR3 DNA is TGTGCCAGCAGGGAAGAGACATCCGGGACTAGCGTCGGGGAGCTGTTTTTT.

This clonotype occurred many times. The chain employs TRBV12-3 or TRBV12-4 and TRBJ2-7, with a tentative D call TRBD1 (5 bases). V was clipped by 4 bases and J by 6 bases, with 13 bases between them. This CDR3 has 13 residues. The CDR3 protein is CASSSQGFFEQYF. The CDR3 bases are TGTGCCAGCAGTTCCCAGGGATTCTTCGAGCAGTACTTC.

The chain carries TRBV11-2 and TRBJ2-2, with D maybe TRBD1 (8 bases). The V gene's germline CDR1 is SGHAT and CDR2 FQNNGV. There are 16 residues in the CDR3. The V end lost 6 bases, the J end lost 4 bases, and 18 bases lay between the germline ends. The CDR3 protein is CASSFDRGGTTGELFF. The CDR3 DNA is TGTGCCAGCAGTTTTGACAGGGGAGGGACCACCGGGGAGCTGTTTTTT.

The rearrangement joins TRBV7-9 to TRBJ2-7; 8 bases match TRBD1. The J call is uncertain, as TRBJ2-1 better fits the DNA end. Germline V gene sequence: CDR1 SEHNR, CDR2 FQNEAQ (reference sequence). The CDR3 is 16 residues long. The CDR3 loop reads CASSFGQGRGRNEQFF. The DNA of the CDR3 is TGTGCCAGCAGCTTCGGACAGGGAAGGGGTAGAAATGAGCAGTTCTTC.

For the CDR3, the DNA is TGCGCCAGCAACCAAGGGACTAGCGGATACGGCACAGATACGCAGTATTTT. Amino acids: CASNQGTSGYGTDTQYF. The J gene is TRBJ2-3, the V gene TRBV5-1; TRBD2 matches 11 bases. CDR1 SGHRS and CDR2 YFSETQ come from the germline V gene. The V gene end was trimmed by 6 bases and the J gene end by 1 base; junction bases not matched to a gene: 10. This CDR3 is built from 17 residues.

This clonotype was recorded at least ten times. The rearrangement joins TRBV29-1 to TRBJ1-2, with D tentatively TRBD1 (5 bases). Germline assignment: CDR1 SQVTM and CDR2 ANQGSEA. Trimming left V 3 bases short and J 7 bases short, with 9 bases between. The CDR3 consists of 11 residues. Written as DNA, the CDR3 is TGCAGCGTTGATGGGGGACTTGGCTACACCTTC. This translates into CSVDGGLGYTF.

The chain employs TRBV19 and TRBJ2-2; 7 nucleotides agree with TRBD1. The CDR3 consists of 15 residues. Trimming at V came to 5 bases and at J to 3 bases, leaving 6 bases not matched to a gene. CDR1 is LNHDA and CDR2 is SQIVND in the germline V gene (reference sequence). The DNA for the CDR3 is TGTGCCAGTAGTCCCCCGGGACAGTACACCGGGGAGCTGTTTTTT. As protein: CASSPPGQYTGELFF.

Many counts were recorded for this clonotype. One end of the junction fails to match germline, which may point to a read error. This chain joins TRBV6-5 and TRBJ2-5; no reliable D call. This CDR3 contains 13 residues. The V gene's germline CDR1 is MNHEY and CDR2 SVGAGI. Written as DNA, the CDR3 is TGTGCCAGCAGCTACTCGCGGTGGGAGACCCAGTACTTC. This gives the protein CASSYSRWETQYF.

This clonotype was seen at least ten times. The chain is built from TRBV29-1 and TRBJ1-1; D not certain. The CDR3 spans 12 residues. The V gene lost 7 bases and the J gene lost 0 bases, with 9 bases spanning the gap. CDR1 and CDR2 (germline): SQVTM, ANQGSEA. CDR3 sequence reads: CSATRLNTEAFF. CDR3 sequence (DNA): TGCAGCGCTACTAGACTGAACACTGAAGCTTTCTTT. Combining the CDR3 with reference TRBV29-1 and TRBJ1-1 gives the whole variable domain SAVISQKPSRDICQRGTSLTIQCQVDSQVTMMFWYRQQPGQSLTLIATANQGSEATYESGFVIDKFPISRPNLTFSTLTVSNMSPEDSSIYLCSATRLNTEAFFGQGTRLTVV.

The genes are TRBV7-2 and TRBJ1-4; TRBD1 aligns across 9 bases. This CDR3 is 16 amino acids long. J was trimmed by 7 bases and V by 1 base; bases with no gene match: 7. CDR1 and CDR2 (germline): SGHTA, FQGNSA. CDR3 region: CASSLVGTGGGEKLFF. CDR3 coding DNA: TGTGCCAGCAGCTTAGTCGGTACAGGGGGCGGTGAAAAACTGTTTTTT.

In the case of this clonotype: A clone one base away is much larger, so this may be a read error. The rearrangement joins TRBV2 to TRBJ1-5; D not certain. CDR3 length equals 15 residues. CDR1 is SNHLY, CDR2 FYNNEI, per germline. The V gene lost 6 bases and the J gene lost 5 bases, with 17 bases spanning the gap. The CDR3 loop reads CASRPGREVYQPQHF. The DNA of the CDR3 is TGTGCCAGCAGACCTGGTAGAGAGGTGTATCAGCCCCAGCATTTT.

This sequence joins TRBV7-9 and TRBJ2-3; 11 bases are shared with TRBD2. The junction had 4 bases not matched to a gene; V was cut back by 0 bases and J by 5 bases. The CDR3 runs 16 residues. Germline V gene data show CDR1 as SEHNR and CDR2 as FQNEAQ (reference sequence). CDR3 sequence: CASSLALAGERDTQYF. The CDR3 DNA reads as TGTGCCAGCAGCTTAGCACTAGCGGGAGAGAGAGATACGCAGTATTTT. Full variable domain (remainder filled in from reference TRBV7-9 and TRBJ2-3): DTGVSQNPRHKITKRGQNVTFRCDPISEHNRLYWYRQTLGQGPEFLTYFQNEAQLEKSRLLSDRFSAERPKGSFSTLEIQRTEQGDSAMYLCASSLALAGERDTQYFGPGTRLTVL.

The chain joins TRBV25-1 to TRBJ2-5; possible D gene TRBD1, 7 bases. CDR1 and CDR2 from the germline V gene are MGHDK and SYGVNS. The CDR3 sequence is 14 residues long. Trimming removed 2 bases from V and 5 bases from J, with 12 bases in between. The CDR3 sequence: CASSEPPGGETQYF. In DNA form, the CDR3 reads TGTGCCAGCAGTGAACCCCCAGGGGGGGAGACCCAGTACTTC.

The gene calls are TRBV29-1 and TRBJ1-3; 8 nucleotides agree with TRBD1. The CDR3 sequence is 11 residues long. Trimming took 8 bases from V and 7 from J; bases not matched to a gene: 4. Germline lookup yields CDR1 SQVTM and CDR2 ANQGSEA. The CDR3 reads CSFRTGNTIYF. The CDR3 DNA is TGCAGCTTCAGGACAGGGAACACCATATATTTT.

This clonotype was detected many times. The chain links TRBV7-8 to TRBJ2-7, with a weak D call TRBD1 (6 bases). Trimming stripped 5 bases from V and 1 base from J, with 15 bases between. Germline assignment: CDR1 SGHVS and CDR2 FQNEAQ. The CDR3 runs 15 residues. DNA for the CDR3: TGTGCCAGCAGCCCACAACAGGGCCCTTCCTACGAGCAGTACTTC. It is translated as CASSPQQGPSYEQYF.

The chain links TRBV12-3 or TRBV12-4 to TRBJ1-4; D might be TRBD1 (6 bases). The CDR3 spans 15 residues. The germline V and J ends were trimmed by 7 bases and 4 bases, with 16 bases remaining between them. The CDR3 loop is CASTNPGALNEKLFF. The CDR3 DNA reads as TGTGCCAGCACCAATCCAGGGGCCCTTAATGAAAAACTGTTTTTT.

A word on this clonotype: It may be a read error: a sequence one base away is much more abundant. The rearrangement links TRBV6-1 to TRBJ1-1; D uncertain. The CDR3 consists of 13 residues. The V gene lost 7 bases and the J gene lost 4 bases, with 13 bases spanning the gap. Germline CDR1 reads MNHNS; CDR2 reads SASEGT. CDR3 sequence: CASKGRVSTEAFF. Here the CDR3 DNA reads TGTGCCAGCAAAGGACGGGTGAGCACTGAAGCTTTCTTT.

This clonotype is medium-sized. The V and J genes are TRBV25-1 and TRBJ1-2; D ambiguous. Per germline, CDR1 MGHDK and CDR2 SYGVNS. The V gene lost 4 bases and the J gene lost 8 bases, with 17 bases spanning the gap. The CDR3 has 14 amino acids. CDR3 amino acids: CASSGRFVKGGYTF. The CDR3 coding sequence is TGTGCCAGCAGTGGGAGATTCGTTAAGGGCGGCTACACCTTC.

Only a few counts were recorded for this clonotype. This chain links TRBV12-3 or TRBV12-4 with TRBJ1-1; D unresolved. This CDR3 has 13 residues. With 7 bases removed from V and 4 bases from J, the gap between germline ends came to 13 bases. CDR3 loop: CASTNSDSTEAFF. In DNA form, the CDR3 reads TGTGCCAGCACCAATTCAGATTCCACTGAAGCTTTCTTT.

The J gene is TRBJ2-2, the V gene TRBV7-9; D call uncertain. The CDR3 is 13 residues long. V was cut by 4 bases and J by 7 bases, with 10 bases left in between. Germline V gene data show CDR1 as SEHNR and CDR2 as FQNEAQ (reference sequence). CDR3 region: CASSSSSVGELFF. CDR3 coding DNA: TGTGCCAGCAGCTCTTCATCCGTCGGGGAGCTGTTTTTT.

The CDR3 protein is CASSQRHADTQYF. The CDR3 DNA follows: TGCGCCAGCAGCCAACGGCACGCAGATACGCAGTATTTT. The rearrangement joins TRBV4-1 to TRBJ2-3; D call uncertain. The V end was cut by 2 bases, the J end by 4 bases, with 7 bases between. This CDR3 is built from 13 residues. Germline V gene lookup returns CDR1 MGHRA and CDR2 YSYEKL.

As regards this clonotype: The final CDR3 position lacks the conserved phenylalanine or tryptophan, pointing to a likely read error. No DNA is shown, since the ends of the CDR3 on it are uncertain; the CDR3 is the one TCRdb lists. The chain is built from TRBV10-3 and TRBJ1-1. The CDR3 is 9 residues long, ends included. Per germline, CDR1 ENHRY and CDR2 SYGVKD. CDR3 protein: CAISGYVSG.